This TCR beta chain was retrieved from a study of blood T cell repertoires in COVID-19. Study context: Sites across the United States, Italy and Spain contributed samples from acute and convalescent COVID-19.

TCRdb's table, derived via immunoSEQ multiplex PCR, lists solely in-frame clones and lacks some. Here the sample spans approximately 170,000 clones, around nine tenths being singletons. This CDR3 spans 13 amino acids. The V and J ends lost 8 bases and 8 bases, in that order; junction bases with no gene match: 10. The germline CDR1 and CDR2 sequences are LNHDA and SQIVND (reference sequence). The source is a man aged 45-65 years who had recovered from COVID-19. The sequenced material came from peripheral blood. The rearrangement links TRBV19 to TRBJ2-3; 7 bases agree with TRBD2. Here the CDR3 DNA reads TGTGCCAGTCAAGGGGCTAGCGGCGGTACGCAGTATTTT. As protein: CASQGASGGTQYF.